The sequence of this T cell receptor beta chain was determined in a study of T cell changes during pregnancy in multiple sclerosis. The CDR3 extends over 13 amino acids. Trimming removed 0 bases at V and 9 bases at J, with 9 bases between. Germline V gives CDR1 LNHNV, CDR2 YYDKDF (reference sequence). Produced via immunoSEQ multiplex PCR; TCRdb's table is partial and in-frame only. Of some 21,000 clones listed, 89% are singletons. This receptor was obtained from a female donor in good health, enrolled as a control in a pregnancy study. The chain combines TRBV15 with TRBJ2-1; D gene ambiguous. The sample consisted of CD8+ T cells from peripheral blood mononuclear cells, taken in the second trimester of pregnancy. CDR3 sequence reads: CATSRDLPGEQFF. In DNA, the CDR3 is TGTGCCACCAGCAGAGATCTACCGGGTGAGCAGTTCTTC. The entire variable domain, with the rest obtained from reference TRBV15 and TRBJ2-1, is as follows: DAMVIQNPRYQVTQFGKPVTLSCSQTLNHNVMYWYQQKSSQAPKLLFHYYDKDFNNEADTPDNFQSRRPNTSFCFLDIRSPGLGDTAMYLCATSRDLPGEQFFGPGTRLTVL.